This T cell receptor (beta chain) was captured in a study of graft-versus-host responses after intestinal transplantation. Overall study context: As for transplant type, recipients had multivisceral, liver-intestinal, or isolated intestinal grafts. Recipients across the board were started on anti-thymocyte globulin induction, then kept on tacrolimus and steroids for roughly 3 years. Study results and limitations: Graft-donor T cell macrochimerism in patients accompanied high graft-versus-host to host-versus-graft clonal ratios in allografts.

The ends were cut back, 3 bases at V and 3 bases at J, with 9 bases in the middle. From germline, CDR1 is SQVTM and CDR2 ANQGSEA. This CDR3 has 13 residues. Clones were read by immunoSEQ multiplex PCR, and TCRdb kept only the in-frame ones, dropping some. Altogether 90,000 to 100,000 clones are present, 86% being singletons, with the ten largest covering approximately 1.4%. Regarding this clone: The antigen is undetermined.

This chain links TRBV29-1 with TRBJ2-1; D may be TRBD1 (5 bases). The receptor was derived from a human patient who received an intestinal transplant, so some T cells may come from the graft donor. The sequencing used PBMCs, collected 255 days after intestinal transplant. The CDR3 DNA is TGCAGCGTTGAGCCGACAGACTACAATGAGCAGTTCTTC. Amino acids: CSVEPTDYNEQFF.